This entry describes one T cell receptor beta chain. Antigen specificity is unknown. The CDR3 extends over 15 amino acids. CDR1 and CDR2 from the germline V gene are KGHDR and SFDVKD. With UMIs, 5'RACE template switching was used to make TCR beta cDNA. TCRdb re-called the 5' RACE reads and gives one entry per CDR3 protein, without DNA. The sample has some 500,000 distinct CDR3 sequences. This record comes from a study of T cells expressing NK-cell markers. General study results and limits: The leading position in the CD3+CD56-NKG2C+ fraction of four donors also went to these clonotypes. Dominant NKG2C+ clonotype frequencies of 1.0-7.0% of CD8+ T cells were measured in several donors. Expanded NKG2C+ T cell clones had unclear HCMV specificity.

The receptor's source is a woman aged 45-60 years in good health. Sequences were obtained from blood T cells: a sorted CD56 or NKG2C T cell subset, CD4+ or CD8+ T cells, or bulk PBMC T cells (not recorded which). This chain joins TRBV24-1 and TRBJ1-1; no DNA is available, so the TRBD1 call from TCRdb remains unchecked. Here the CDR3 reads CATSATGRGNTEAFF.